A selection of T cell receptor beta chains follows, all from one sample in a study of cytomegalovirus exposure and HLA in healthy donors. Libraries were prepared by immunoSEQ multiplex PCR; TCRdb keeps only in-frame clonotypes and omits some of them. The sample holds about 200,000 clones, 85% seen once. The sequencing input was PBMCs. The receptors come from a woman aged 45-65 years in good health and CMV-seronegative. CDR3s include the opening cysteine and the closing phenylalanine or tryptophan. A D gene is named only where the DNA matches it firmly. Size values are once, few and many counts, or a class for expanded clones, and some rows have none.

TRBD2	TRBJ2-7	NA	TRBV7-9	CASSPKAGLASSEQYF	TGTGCCAGCAGCCCTAAGGCGGGACTAGCGTCTTCCGAGCAGTACTTC
NA	TRBJ2-5	NA	TRBV2	CASWLAGAQYF	TGTGCCAGCTGGTTGGCCGGGGCCCAGTACTTC
NA	TRBJ1-4	few	TRBV5-6	CASSLARGGFATNEKLFF	TGTGCCAGCAGCTTGGCCAGAGGCGGATTTGCAACTAATGAAAAACTGTTTTTT
TRBD2	TRBJ2-2	few	TRBV10-3	CAISVGLAGGGTGELFF	TGTGCCATCAGTGTGGGACTAGCGGGAGGGGGCACCGGGGAGCTGTTTTTT
TRBD1	TRBJ1-2	few	TRBV30	CAWSAGQWIGGYTF	TGTGCCTGGAGTGCGGGACAGTGGATTGGAGGCTACACCTTC
TRBD2	TRBJ2-2	NA	TRBV9	CASTRVGRGIGELFF	TGTGCCAGCACCCGGGTGGGGAGGGGCATCGGGGAGCTGTTTTTT
NA	TRBJ1-4	NA	TRBV7-9	CASSLLSGGEKLFF	TGTGCCAGCAGCTTGCTGTCCGGAGGTGAAAAACTGTTTTTT
NA	TRBJ1-5	NA	TRBV5-1	CASSLGTSSNQPQHF	TGCGCCAGCAGCCTCGGGACAAGTAGCAATCAGCCCCAGCATTTT
NA	TRBJ1-2	NA	TRBV18	CASSPAGRLNDYGYTF	TGTGCCAGCTCACCAGCTGGGCGTCTCAATGACTATGGCTACACCTTC
TRBD2	TRBJ2-1	NA	TRBV6-4	CASSALAGSSSYNEQFF	TGTGCCAGCAGTGCTCTAGCGGGCTCGAGCTCCTACAATGAGCAGTTCTTC
TRBD1	TRBJ1-6	once	TRBV4-1	CASSRQGRGNSPLHF	TGCGCCAGCAGCCGACAGGGTCGCGGGAATTCACCCCTCCACTTT
TRBD1	TRBJ2-7	NA	TRBV18	CASSPQRQGYEQYF	TGTGCCAGCTCACCACAGAGACAGGGCTACGAGCAGTACTTC
TRBD2	TRBJ2-1	NA	TRBV14	CASSSGLAGAAAYNEQFF	TGTGCCAGCAGCTCGGGACTAGCGGGAGCGGCCGCCTACAATGAGCAGTTCTTC
NA	TRBJ1-1	NA	TRBV2	CASKGDTRATEAFF	TGTGCCAGCAAGGGAGACACGCGGGCGACTGAAGCTTTCTTT
NA	TRBJ2-3	NA	TRBV9	CASSARGERPTDTQYF	TGTGCCAGCAGCGCCCGGGGTGAAAGGCCCACAGATACGCAGTATTTT
TRBD2	TRBJ2-3	NA	TRBV7-2	CASSSAGTSVTDTQYF	TGTGCCAGCAGCTCTGCCGGGACTAGCGTCACAGATACGCAGTATTTT
TRBD1	TRBJ1-1	NA	TRBV15	CATSRDGQGRTRDTEAFF	TGTGCCACCAGCAGAGACGGACAGGGGCGAACTAGGGACACTGAAGCTTTCTTT
NA	TRBJ1-1	few	TRBV6-5	CASIAEGTEAFF	TGTGCCAGCATTGCGGAAGGCACTGAAGCTTTCTTT
NA	TRBJ2-7	NA	TRBV5-1	CASSLVYGSYEQYF	TGCGCCAGCAGCTTGGTTTACGGCTCCTACGAGCAGTACTTC
NA	TRBJ2-1	NA	TRBV7-6	CASSLAERVYNEQFF	TGTGCCAGCAGCTTAGCAGAGAGGGTCTACAATGAGCAGTTCTTC
TRBD2	TRBJ2-7	NA	TRBV5-5	CASSYPGLGTYEQYF	TGTGCCAGCAGCTACCCGGGACTAGGCACCTACGAGCAGTACTTC
NA	TRBJ1-3	NA	TRBV6-5	CASSYEARTGNTIYF	TGTGCCAGCAGTTACGAAGCGAGGACTGGAAACACCATATATTTT
TRBD1	TRBJ2-5	NA	TRBV5-1	CASSLEVGTGGATQYF	TGCGCCAGCAGCTTGGAGGTTGGGACAGGGGGAGCGACCCAGTACTTC
NA	TRBJ1-1	NA	TRBV27	CASSLYRATDTEAFF	TGTGCCAGCAGTTTATACAGGGCTACGGACACTGAAGCTTTCTTT
TRBD2	TRBJ2-1	NA	TRBV19	CASTRDLGTSGSTHPGGPEQFF	TGTGCCAGTACCCGGGACCTGGGGACTAGCGGGAGTACTCACCCGGGCGGACCGGAGCAGTTCTTC
NA	TRBJ1-5	NA	TRBV19	CASSIAPGERGQPQHF	TGTGCCAGTAGTATTGCTCCCGGGGAAAGAGGTCAGCCCCAGCATTTT
NA	TRBJ1-6	NA	TRBV7-8	CASSLGGGWNSPLHF	TGTGCCAGCAGCTTAGGTGGAGGCTGGAATTCACCCCTCCACTTT
NA	TRBJ2-2	NA	TRBV5-1	CASSPAGSNTGELFF	TGCGCCAGCAGCCCAGCGGGTAGCAACACCGGGGAGCTGTTTTTT
TRBD1	TRBJ1-1	NA	TRBV2	CASRGGVNTEAFF	TGTGCCAGCAGAGGGGGCGTGAACACTGAAGCTTTCTTT
TRBD1	TRBJ1-1	NA	TRBV5-6	CASSLRDSGIGAFF	TGTGCCAGCAGCCTCAGGGACAGCGGCATTGGGGCTTTCTTT
NA	TRBJ1-5	NA	TRBV27	CASSLFGGRGYQPQHF	TGTGCCAGCAGTTTATTCGGGGGGAGGGGTTATCAGCCCCAGCATTTT
NA	TRBJ1-2	few	TRBV6-6	CASSEGRYGYTF	TGTGCCAGCAGTGAGGGTCGTTATGGCTACACCTTC
TRBD2	TRBJ2-2	NA	TRBV7-7	CASSPRAGEILGELFF	TGTGCCAGCAGCCCCCGAGCGGGAGAAATATTAGGGGAGCTGTTTTTT
NA	TRBJ2-3	once	TRBV9	CASSARTRVSTDTQYF	TGTGCCAGCAGCGCAAGGACTCGTGTTAGCACAGATACGCAGTATTTT
TRBD2	TRBJ2-7	NA	TRBV5-1	CASSLVGSGRPARQDEQYF	TGCGCCAGCAGCTTGGTTGGTAGCGGGAGGCCCGCCCGGCAAGACGAGCAGTACTTC
TRBD2	TRBJ2-7	NA	TRBV5-1	CASSLESSGSYEQYF	TGCGCCAGCAGCTTGGAATCTAGCGGGAGCTACGAGCAGTACTTC
NA	TRBJ2-2	few	TRBV9	CASTQTAQNTGELFF	TGTGCCAGCACCCAGACAGCGCAGAACACCGGGGAGCTGTTTTTT
NA	TRBJ1-3	NA	TRBV6-5	CASRAPGTGNTIYF	TGTGCCAGCAGGGCCCCAGGGACTGGAAACACCATATATTTT
NA	TRBJ1-5	NA	TRBV27	CASSYQAGGFRPQHF	TGTGCCAGCAGTTATCAGGCCGGAGGCTTTAGGCCCCAGCATTTT
TRBD2	TRBJ2-1	NA	TRBV5-4	CASSLGTSGYNEQFF	TGTGCCAGCAGCCTAGGGACTAGTGGTTACAATGAGCAGTTCTTC
TRBD1	TRBJ1-1	NA	TRBV19	CASSTGQDTIYTEAFF	TGTGCCAGTAGCACGGGACAGGACACCATTTACACTGAAGCTTTCTTT
TRBD1	TRBJ1-2	NA	TRBV7-2	CASSPGTAGNGYTF	TGTGCCAGCAGCCCCGGGACAGCCGGGAATGGCTACACCTTC
NA	TRBJ1-1	once	TRBV20-1	CREVWAFF	TGCAGGGAGGTCTGGGCTTTCTTT
NA	TRBJ2-3	NA	TRBV7-3	CASSLAARTDTQYF	TGTGCCAGCAGCTTAGCTGCGCGCACAGATACGCAGTATTTT
NA	TRBJ2-1	once	TRBV29-1	CSVEAGNGAEQFF	TGCAGCGTTGAGGCAGGGAATGGTGCTGAGCAGTTCTTC
NA	TRBJ2-5	NA	TRBV18	CASSTLLAEQETQYF	TGTGCCAGCTCAACGCTACTAGCAGAACAAGAGACCCAGTACTTC
NA	TRBJ2-7	NA	TRBV19	CASSIAGDRYEQYF	TGTGCCAGTAGTATAGCCGGGGATCGGTACGAGCAGTACTTC
NA	TRBJ1-6	NA	TRBV30	CACSGQHNSPLHF	TGTGCCTGTTCGGGACAACATAATTCACCCCTCCACTTT
NA	TRBJ2-1	NA	TRBV27	CASSPYGTSVVGFYNEQFF	TGTGCCAGCAGCCCCTACGGTACGTCAGTAGTGGGCTTCTACAATGAGCAGTTCTTC
NA	TRBJ2-3	NA	TRBV5-4	CASSLEGGLDTQYF	TGTGCCAGCAGCTTAGAGGGGGGGCTAGATACGCAGTATTTT
NA	TRBJ1-1	NA	TRBV6-1	CASSEGTRNTEAFF	TGTGCCAGCAGTGAAGGGACAAGGAACACTGAAGCTTTCTTT
TRBD2	TRBJ2-7	NA	TRBV28	CASSLWTSGSRYEQYF	TGTGCCAGCAGTTTGTGGACTAGCGGGAGTCGTTACGAGCAGTACTTC
NA	TRBJ2-5	NA	TRBV19	CASSPRTGFGETQYF	TGTGCCAGTAGTCCACGAACGGGGTTCGGAGAGACCCAGTACTTC
TRBD1	TRBJ1-2	NA	TRBV7-2	CASSRGTGDGYTF	TGTGCCAGCAGCCGAGGGACAGGGGATGGCTACACCTTC
TRBD1	TRBJ1-5	NA	TRBV2	CASRGSGSRGNQPQHF	TGTGCCAGCCGGGGCTCAGGGAGCAGGGGGAATCAGCCCCAGCATTTT
NA	TRBJ1-6	NA	TRBV30	CAWSLSGGQGNSPLHF	TGTGCCTGGAGCCTCTCGGGGGGGCAGGGTAATTCACCCCTCCACTTT
NA	TRBJ2-7	NA	TRBV28	CASSQQGHEQYF	TGTGCCAGCAGCCAACAGGGCCACGAGCAGTACTTC
TRBD2	TRBJ2-5	few	TRBV29-1	CSVVGGTSVAETQYF	TGCAGCGTAGTCGGAGGGACTAGCGTGGCAGAGACCCAGTACTTC
TRBD1	TRBJ1-4	NA	TRBV28	CASSRRTGGNEKLFF	TGTGCCAGCAGTCGTAGGACAGGAGGTAATGAAAAACTGTTTTTT
TRBD1	TRBJ1-2	NA	TRBV30	CAWSGTGLLGYGYTF	TGTGCCTGGAGTGGGACAGGGCTTTTAGGTTATGGCTACACCTTC